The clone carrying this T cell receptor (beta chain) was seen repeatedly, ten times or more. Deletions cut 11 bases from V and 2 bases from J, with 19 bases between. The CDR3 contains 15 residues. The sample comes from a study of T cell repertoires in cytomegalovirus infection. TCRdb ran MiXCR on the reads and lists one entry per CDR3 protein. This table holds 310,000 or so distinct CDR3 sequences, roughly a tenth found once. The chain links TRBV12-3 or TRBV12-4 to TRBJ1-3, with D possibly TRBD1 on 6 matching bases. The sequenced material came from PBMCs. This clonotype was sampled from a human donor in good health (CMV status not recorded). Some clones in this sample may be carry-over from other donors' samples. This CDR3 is CAGGGWGLTGNTIYF. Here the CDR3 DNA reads TGTGCCGGGGGGGGCTGGGGTCTCACTGGAAACACCATATATTTT.